This TCR beta chain was identified during a study of blood T cells in healthy people across ages (dated by TCRdb to between 2015 and 2016). In the study overall: In model experiments, roughly one uniquely barcoded TCR beta cDNA molecule per two T cells was captured by template switching. To track age-related changes in TCR beta repertoire diversity, the study relied on deep sequencing normalized with unique cDNA molecular identifiers. Donors were grouped into four age groups: young (average 16 years), middle-aged (less than 40), aged (roughly 62) and long-lived (approximately 81). For two donors (one aged 18 to 30 and one aged 80 or older), the study analyzed two additional independent replicas of 1 million unique cDNA reads from the same blood draw.

From cysteine to phenylalanine, the CDR3 is 14 amino acids long. The kept DNA is CDR3 alone, 42 bases in frame from the first base. The germline V gene (reference sequence) gives CDR1 as MNHEY and CDR2 as SMNVEV. For this chain, trimming is 5 bases at the V end and 6 bases at the J end, and the number of junction bases without a gene match is 7. This clonotype was seen once. The specificity of this receptor is unknown. This sequence may be a read error, since a much larger clone differs from it by one base. Donors were a few dozen systemically healthy Caucasian individuals from Russia aged roughly 6 to 95 years. Each donor gave ten milliliters of peripheral blood, drawn into EDTA-treated Vacutainer tubes. Ficoll-Paque density-gradient centrifugation was used to isolate PBMCs, with at least 6.5 million per sample. Total RNA was extracted from PBMCs with Trizol reagent, with at least 5 micrograms obtained per sample. Naive CD45RAhigh/CD27high T cell percentages were measured by flow cytometry on a PBMC aliquot from every donor.

Libraries came from 5' RACE. Sequencing took place on an Illumina HiSeq 2500. The second PCR ran for about 6 to 12 cycles and used a J-beta primer mix along with a sample-barcoded 5' primer. A unique molecular identifier was introduced onto each TCR beta cDNA molecule by a template-switch 5' adaptor carrying 12 random nucleotides. At least 2.5 million CDR3-containing paired-end reads were obtained from each sample. First-strand cDNA was synthesized from all RNA with the Mint cDNA synthesis kit, primed by a TRBC-specific oligonucleotide. All cDNA was treated with uracil-DNA glycosylase and then went through a first 18-cycle PCR with the universal primers M1SS and BC2_uni_R. The paper's processing steps were these. Normalization of each sample was performed by random selection of 1 million high-quality reads, each carrying a distinct molecular identifier. Reads with shared molecular identifiers were discarded instead of being binned into consensus sequences. MiTCR, run with a Q25 quality threshold and the strictest error-elimination algorithm, handled CDR3 identification, clonotype clustering and error correction. Lower-bound total TCR beta diversity was estimated with a nonparametric unseen species model using Euler transformation. TCRdb reprocessed the public reads (quality trimming at Q25 with fastp, clone calling with MiXCR) and kept in-frame beta chains. For every CDR3 protein sequence, its rows merge into one entry that carries the most common genes and DNA. TCRdb's processing, not the authors', yielded these V and J calls. The sample yields some 890,000 distinct CDR3 sequences; almost 30% were counted once. The ten largest make up 10% of the sample.

Results and caveats for the whole study, not just this receptor: Estimates of total diversity based on one million sequenced T cells were regarded as lower bounds and as underestimates. As age increased, observed TCR beta diversity per million T cells dropped in a roughly linear way, and a significant reduction was already evident by age 40. Observed TCR beta diversity correlated strongly with the percentage of naive T cells measured by flow cytometry. Because donor CMV infection status was unknown, age-related changes in expanded clonotypes were potentially confounded. Because profiling used bulk unsorted PBMCs, naive and antigen-experienced compartments could not be compared conclusively. The long-lived group showed more naive CD4+ T cells, fewer expanded clones and increased TCR diversity than the aged group, suggesting age selection.

The same data also contributed to another study, on T cells of mothers and their children. Drawing on the second study: Donors were nine systemically healthy Caucasian individuals: three mothers and their six children. cDNA synthesis used all of the extracted RNA, with about 1.5 ug of RNA in each 15 ul reaction. In the second PCR, sample barcodes and 2-4 random nucleotides were introduced via the M1S primer. Over 8 million TCR beta CDR3 reads came from each mother, compared with around 3 million reads from each child. Thymic selection similarly shapes TCR recombination output in related and unrelated pairs, with minor effect from inherited differences. Normalized repertoire overlap was always found to be slightly, but never significantly, higher in related mother-child pairs than in unrelated mother-child pairs. No persistent microchimeric T cell clones were found, with a detection sensitivity of approximately 100 clones per million clonotypes. Deep NGS was used in the study to compare the TCR beta repertoires of mothers and children and to look for features that separate related mother-child pairs from unrelated individuals. On average, the children were approximately 11 +/- 4 years old, while the mothers were about 40 +/- 4 years old. Libraries were sequenced on Illumina HiSeq 2000 with 100+100 nt paired-end reads after adapter ligation with NEBNext reagents. Mother and child libraries were prepared a month apart and sequenced in separate runs to prevent cross-contamination. Each donor had between roughly 500,000 and 2,200,000 distinct TCR beta clonotypes identified. Naive TCR beta clonotypes were estimated from low-frequency clonotypes matched to each donor's FACS-determined naive share, without sorting.

The sequence was obtained from a woman aged 40-49 years in good health. Sequencing was done on a sample of blood. Recombination connected TRBV27 to TRBJ1-2; TRBD1 fits 9 bases in the junction. This receptor carries the CDR3 CASSVRGQGDGYTF. The DNA sequence reads TGTGCCAGCAGTGTAAGGGGACAGGGAGATGGCTACACCTTC.